This passage covers 14 T cell receptor beta chains from one sample sequenced in a study of cytomegalovirus exposure and HLA in healthy donors. PCR employed 60 Vbeta and 13 Jbeta primers. Assay used: immunoSEQ multiplex PCR; TCRdb lists only in-frame clones, some missing. The repertoire table contains over 65,000 clones. The sample consisted of PBMCs. The receptors were sampled from a man aged 25-40 years in good health and CMV-seronegative.

V is TRBV29-1 and J is TRBJ1-4, with 7 bases fitting TRBD1. The CDR3 has 13 amino acids. The germline V gene has CDR1 SQVTM and CDR2 ANQGSEA. V was clipped by 6 bases and J by 4 bases; unmatched bases: 5. CDR3 nucleotide sequence: TGCAGCGTGCGGGCAGGGGGTAATGAAAAACTGTTTTTT. Amino acid sequence: CSVRAGGNEKLFF.

The chain carries TRBV6-5 and TRBJ2-7, with 9 bases fitting TRBD1. CDR3 length: 14 residues. Trimming removed 6 bases from V and 6 bases from J; junction bases left unmatched: 9. Germline-derived CDR1 and CDR2 are MNHEY and SVGAGI. CDR3 nucleotides: TGTGCCAGCAGCTATGGGGACAGGGCCAGCGAGCAGTACTTC. Protein product: CASSYGDRASEQYF.

The chain employs TRBV7-2 and TRBJ1-1; D is unresolved. CDR1 SGHTA and CDR2 FQGNSA come from the germline V gene. The V end lost 2 bases, the J end lost 3 bases, and 10 bases lay between the germline ends. The CDR3 spans 14 residues. The CDR3 reads CASSLMGRDTEAFF. CDR3 coding DNA: TGTGCCAGCAGCTTAATGGGTCGGGACACTGAAGCTTTCTTT. Supplemented by reference TRBV7-2 and TRBJ1-1, the full variable domain reads GAGVSQSPSNKVTEKGKDVELRCDPISGHTALYWYRQSLGQGLEFLIYFQGNSAPDKSGLPSDRFSAERTGGSVSTLTIQRTQQEDSAVYLCASSLMGRDTEAFFGQGTRLTVV.

With respect to this clone: The same CDR3 arises from other DNA sequences in this sample as well. The J gene is TRBJ2-7, the V gene TRBV4-1; a possible D gene is TRBD1 (7 bases). CDR3 size: 14 residues. Germline CDR1 MGHRA, CDR2 YSYEKL. V dropped 3 bases and J dropped 7 bases, with 16 bases sitting between them. CDR3 DNA: TGCGCCAGCAGCCAGGGTGACAGGGCGGGAGAGCAGTACTTC. Encoded protein: CASSQGDRAGEQYF.

This sequence joins TRBV5-1 and TRBJ2-3, with TRBD2 matching over 7 bases. CDR3 length: 16 amino acids. CDR1 is SGHRS, CDR2 YFSETQ, per germline. Trimming took 3 bases from V and 1 from J; bases not matched to a gene: 8. In DNA, the CDR3 is TGCGCCAGCAGCTCCGGAGCGGGGTGGGGCACAGATACGCAGTATTTT. It is translated as CASSSGAGWGTDTQYF.

The chain joins TRBV21-1 to TRBJ2-5; the table assigns TRBD1, which was not confirmed against the DNA. TRBV21-1 is reported as a pseudogene. The CDR3 sequence is 15 residues long. CDR3 in DNA: TGTGCCAGCAGCAAAGATCCAGGGTTGGAAGAGACCCAGTACTTC. Amino acid sequence: CASSKDPGLEETQYF.

This chain uses TRBV6-4 with TRBJ2-2, with D possibly TRBD1 on 6 matching bases. The germline V gene has CDR1 MRHNA and CDR2 SNTAGT. Trimming removed 3 bases from V and 2 bases from J, with 10 bases in between. CDR3 length: 15 amino acids. The CDR3 DNA reads as TGTGCCAGCAGTGAAAAAGGGGGTAACACCGGGGAGCTGTTTTTT. It specifies CASSEKGGNTGELFF.

As for this clone: The junction does not match germline at one end; this may be a read error. The same CDR3 is also encoded by other DNA sequences in this sample. The chain combines TRBV18 with TRBJ2-7; D is unclear. CDR3 length equals 15 residues. CDR1 is KGHSH, CDR2 LQKENI, per germline. CDR3: CASSPRLQNSYEQYF. CDR3 DNA: TGTGCCAGCTCGCCACGTTTACAGAACTCCTACGAGCAGTACTTC.

The rearrangement links TRBV18 to TRBJ2-5, with D possibly TRBD1 on 6 matching bases. This CDR3 contains 14 residues. The germline gives CDR1 KGHSH, CDR2 LQKENI. The V end was cut by 1 base, the J end by 3 bases, with 9 bases between. CDR3 in amino acids: CASSPLGQKETQYF. In DNA form, the CDR3 reads TGTGCCAGCTCACCACTCGGACAGAAAGAGACCCAGTACTTC.

The chain links TRBV28 to TRBJ1-2; 7 bases are a match to TRBD1. The V gene end was trimmed by 5 bases and the J gene end by 4 bases; junction bases not matched to a gene: 1. The CDR3 spans 12 residues. Germline values: CDR1 MDHEN, CDR2 SYDVKM. CDR3 in amino acids: CASSRDSYGYTF. CDR3 DNA: TGTGCCAGCAGTCGGGACAGCTATGGCTACACCTTC.

The V call is TRBV5-1, the J call TRBJ1-1; 7 bases match TRBD1. The CDR3 is 19 residues long. V lost 5 bases to trimming and J lost 5 bases; unmatched junction nucleotides: 24. Germline V gene data show CDR1 as SGHRS and CDR2 as YFSETQ. The CDR3, as DNA: TGCGCCAGCAGAAATGCACAGGGGCCGGGGCGGCTATCGAGGACTGAAGCTTTCTTT. This codes for CASRNAQGPGRLSRTEAFF.

The chain couples TRBV2 to TRBJ1-6; 9 bases fit TRBD1. CDR3 size: 13 residues. CDR1 and CDR2 (germline): SNHLY, FYNNEI. J was trimmed by 9 bases and V by 8 bases; bases with no gene match: 5. The CDR3 sequence is CASLGQGFSPLHF. The CDR3 DNA follows: TGTGCCAGCCTGGGACAGGGTTTTTCACCCCTCCACTTT.

V is TRBV4-2 and J is TRBJ2-3; D gene uncertain. V dropped 4 bases and J dropped 0 bases, with 8 bases sitting between them. In germline, CDR1 is LGHNA, CDR2 YNFKEQ. This CDR3 is 14 amino acids long. The CDR3 loop is CASSPLGSTDTQYF. Here the CDR3 DNA reads TGTGCCAGCAGCCCGCTAGGTAGCACAGATACGCAGTATTTT.

The chain couples TRBV4-2 to TRBJ1-1, with TRBD1 as a possible D gene (5 bases). Trimming took off 4 bases at V and 6 bases at J, with 12 bases between the two ends. CDR1 LGHNA and CDR2 YNFKEQ come from the germline V gene. This CDR3 contains 13 residues. CDR3 protein: CASSLTGDAEAFF. CDR3 bases: TGTGCCAGCAGCCTTACGGGGGACGCTGAAGCTTTCTTT.